This paragraph reports one TCR beta chain. The repertoire was sequenced with immunoSEQ multiplex PCR; TCRdb's copy has only in-frame clones and lacks some. The repertoire holds around 300,000 clones, with roughly 91% as singletons. This entry comes from a study of blood T cell repertoires in COVID-19. Trimming shortened V by 4 bases and J by 0 bases, and 11 bases separated the two germline ends. Germline loops: CDR1 SGHRS, CDR2 YFSETQ. CDR3 length: 15 residues. The specimen sequenced was PBMCs or T cells enriched from blood (not recorded which). The sequence was obtained from a woman aged 60 to 75 in a cohort exposed to, infected with or recovered from COVID-19 (not recorded which). The chain recombines TRBV5-1 with TRBJ1-3; possible D gene TRBD1, 6 bases. DNA of the CDR3: TGCGCCAGCAGCCCCCTGACAGGCTCTGGAAACACCATATATTTT. Protein: CASSPLTGSGNTIYF.